This T cell receptor (beta chain) comes out of a study of T cell responses to AZD1222 COVID-19 vaccine. The V gene's germline CDR1 is SGHTA and CDR2 FQGTGA. The CDR3 length is 21 residues. Trimming removed 1 base from V and 1 base from J; junction bases left unmatched: 15. Sequencing used immunoSEQ multiplex PCR; TCRdb keeps in-frame clones, though not all of them. The table has 94,000 or so clones, 70% to 90% seen once. The source material was peripheral blood, sampled on day 0 of AZD1222 vaccination. The genes are TRBV7-3 and TRBJ2-2; 10 bases agree with TRBD1. This clonotype originated in an adult in good health. The CDR3 reads CASSLISRWDRGTLNTGELFF. The CDR3 coding sequence is TGTGCCAGCAGCTTAATATCGCGGTGGGACAGGGGCACCCTGAACACCGGGGAGCTGTTTTTT.